This TCR beta chain was sequenced for a study of spatial heterogeneity in lung cancer. Study-wide background: Unique TCR and UMI combinations averaged more than ten appearances each in raw reads.

The table lists this clonotype with many counts. The antigen is not known. TCRdb independently ran MiXCR on the 5' RACE reads; one entry per CDR3 protein. Of about 8,000 distinct CDR3 sequences in the sample, over 8.5% were seen once. Broader study findings: Tumor mutation count correlated with how many alpha and beta TCRs expanded intratumorally.

The time point: sample taken at primary tumor resection. Tumor, nontumor lung or frozen PBMC supplied whole RNA, sequenced without sorting. Germline CDR1 is MNHEY and CDR2 is SMNVEV (reference sequence). V dropped 8 bases and J dropped 2 bases, with 6 bases sitting between them. The CDR3 totals 11 residues. The material sequenced was lung tumor tissue, taken at surgery. The rearrangement uses TRBV27 and TRBJ2-5; possible D gene TRBD2, 6 bases. The source of this sequence is a male donor with early-stage non-small cell lung cancer. CDR3 protein: CASGGQETQYF. In DNA, the CDR3 is TGTGCCAGCGGGGGGCAAGAGACCCAGTACTTC.